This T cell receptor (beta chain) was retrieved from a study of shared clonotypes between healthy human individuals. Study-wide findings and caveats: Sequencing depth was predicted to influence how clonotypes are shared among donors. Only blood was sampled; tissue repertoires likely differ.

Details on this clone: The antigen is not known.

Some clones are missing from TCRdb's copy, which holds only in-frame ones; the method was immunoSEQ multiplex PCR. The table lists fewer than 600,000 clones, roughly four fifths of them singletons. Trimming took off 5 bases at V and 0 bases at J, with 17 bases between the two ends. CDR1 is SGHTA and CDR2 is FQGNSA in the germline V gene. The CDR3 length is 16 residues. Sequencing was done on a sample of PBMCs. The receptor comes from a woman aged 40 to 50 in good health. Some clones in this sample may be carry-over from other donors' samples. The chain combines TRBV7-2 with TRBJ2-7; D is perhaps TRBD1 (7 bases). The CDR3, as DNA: TGTGCCAGCAGCCGGACGCGGGACAGAACCTCCTACGAGCAGTACTTC. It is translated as CASSRTRDRTSYEQYF. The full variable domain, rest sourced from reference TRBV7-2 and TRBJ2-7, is GAGVSQSPSNKVTEKGKDVELRCDPISGHTALYWYRQSLGQGLEFLIYFQGNSAPDKSGLPSDRFSAERTGGSVSTLTIQRTQQEDSAVYLCASSRTRDRTSYEQYFGPGTRLTVT.